One and the same sample provided the 32 T cell receptor beta chains below, sequenced in a study of CD8 T cells in ankylosing spondylitis (dated by TCRdb to about 2017). Library generation was performed with 5' RACE. Instrument used: Illumina HiSeq 2500. Through fastp at Q25 and MiXCR, TCRdb rebuilt clones from the public reads, retaining in-frame beta chains. Rows are combined by CDR3 protein, so each entry shows the most common genes and DNA. In this sample the table shows approximately 250,000 distinct CDR3 sequences, roughly 8% of which occur a single time. Approximately 5% of the sample rests with the top ten. The sequencing sample was made of blood, either unsorted or a sorted T cell fraction (not recorded which). The receptors shown here come from a female donor with ankylosing spondylitis or in good health (not recorded which).

This clonotype occurred many times. CDR3 nucleotide sequence: TGCAGTGCGAAACGCAACGTCCGGAGCTCTGAAGCTTTCTTT. Amino acids: CSAKRNVRSSEAFF. The rearrangement joins TRBV20-1 to TRBJ1-1; D not certain. V shed 6 bases and J shed 6 bases, with 20 bases lying between them. CDR3 length equals 14 residues. Per germline, CDR1 DFQATT and CDR2 SNEGSKA (reference sequence).

This clonotype showed up many times. This rearrangement joins TRBV9 to TRBJ2-1, with D tentatively TRBD1 (5 bases). This CDR3 is 13 amino acids long. Germline values: CDR1 SGDLS, CDR2 YYNGEE. Trimming left V 0 bases short and J 5 bases short, with 6 bases between. The chain's CDR3 is CASSVDRNNEQFF. The CDR3 region has the DNA TGTGCCAGCAGCGTAGACAGGAACAATGAGCAGTTCTTC. The full variable domain, with the rest looked up from reference TRBV9 and TRBJ2-1, is DSGVTQTPKHLITATGQRVTLRCSPRSGDLSVYWYQQSLDQGLQFLIQYYNGEERAKGNILERFSAQQFPDLHSELNLSSLELGDSALYFCASSVDRNNEQFFGPGTRLTVL.

This clonotype has ten or more counts. The V gene is TRBV2, the J gene TRBJ2-1; perhaps TRBD2 as D (6 bases). V was clipped by 6 bases and J by 1 base, with 25 bases between them. The CDR3 is 19 amino acids. Germline V gives CDR1 SNHLY, CDR2 FYNNEI. The CDR3 DNA follows: TGTGCCAGCAGGGCCCGGTGGGACTCAGCCCATCGTTCCTACAATGAGCAGTTCTTC. It specifies CASRARWDSAHRSYNEQFF.

This clonotype has just a few counts. The rearrangement joins TRBV7-2 to TRBJ2-5; 8 bases line up with TRBD1. The CDR3 length is 14 residues. Germline V lookup: CDR1 SGHTA, CDR2 FQGNSA. Unmatched junction bases numbered 7, after V lost 5 bases and J lost 5 bases. This CDR3 is CASSRGQAVETQYF. Here the CDR3 DNA reads TGTGCCAGCAGCCGGGGACAGGCTGTGGAGACCCAGTACTTC. The whole variable domain, remainder taken from reference TRBV7-2 and TRBJ2-5, is GAGVSQSPSNKVTEKGKDVELRCDPISGHTALYWYRQSLGQGLEFLIYFQGNSAPDKSGLPSDRFSAERTGGSVSTLTIQRTQQEDSAVYLCASSRGQAVETQYFGPGTRLLVL.

This clonotype was recorded at least ten times. V and J are TRBV7-2 and TRBJ2-5; D perhaps matches TRBD1 (6 bases). Deletions cut 5 bases from V and 0 bases from J, with 13 bases between. The CDR3 covers 15 residues. Germline CDR1 reads SGHTA; CDR2 reads FQGNSA. The CDR3 is CASSNGGQYQETQYF. CDR3 nucleotide sequence: TGTGCCAGCAGCAACGGTGGACAGTACCAAGAGACCCAGTACTTC.

This clonotype has only a few counts. This chain links TRBV29-1 with TRBJ1-1, with 7 bases fitting TRBD1. The CDR3 length is 15 residues. CDR1 is SQVTM, CDR2 ANQGSEA, per germline. Germline trimming cut 7 bases from V and 0 bases from J; bases unmatched to any gene: 11. This CDR3 reads CSGRGRSSLNTEAFF. CDR3 sequence (DNA): TGCAGCGGGAGGGGGCGCAGCTCCTTGAACACTGAAGCTTTCTTT.

This clonotype was detected many times. The V call is TRBV3-1, the J call TRBJ2-1; 8 bases are a match to TRBD2. J lost 1 base, V lost 2 bases, and 10 bases had no gene match. Germline V gene sequence: CDR1 LGHDT, CDR2 YNNKEL (reference sequence). CDR3 length: 18 residues. CDR3 region: CASSQYPPGTRSYNEQFF. The DNA for the CDR3 is TGTGCCAGCAGCCAATATCCTCCCGGGACTAGGTCCTACAATGAGCAGTTCTTC.

There are many counts of this clonotype. The rearrangement uses TRBV5-1 and TRBJ2-3, with unresolved D. The CDR3 is 16 amino acids. The V gene's germline CDR1 is SGHRS and CDR2 YFSETQ. The V end was cut by 0 bases, the J end by 2 bases, with 13 bases between. This CDR3 is CASSLDVRTSTDTQYF. CDR3 bases: TGCGCCAGCAGCTTGGATGTCCGCACCTCCACAGATACGCAGTATTTT. The full variable domain, in which reference TRBV5-1 and TRBJ2-3 provide the parts outside the CDR3, is KAGVTQTPRYLIKTRGQQVTLSCSPISGHRSVSWYQQTPGQGLQFLFEYFSETQRNKGNFPGRFSGRQFSNSRSEMNVSTLELGDSALYLCASSLDVRTSTDTQYFGPGTRLTVL.

In this sample, this clonotype turned up many times. The V and J genes are TRBV29-1 and TRBJ2-6; TRBD1 matches 8 bases. V dropped 5 bases and J dropped 2; count of bases not matched to a gene: 5. Germline CDR1 SQVTM, CDR2 ANQGSEA. This CDR3 is 15 amino acids long. In DNA, the CDR3 is TGCAGCGTTTCGGGACAGGCGGCTGGGGCCAACGTCCTGACTTTC. Protein: CSVSGQAAGANVLTF. Supplemented by reference TRBV29-1 and TRBJ2-6, the full variable domain reads SAVISQKPSRDICQRGTSLTIQCQVDSQVTMMFWYRQQPGQSLTLIATANQGSEATYESGFVIDKFPISRPNLTFSTLTVSNMSPEDSSIYLCSVSGQAAGANVLTFGAGSRLTVL.

This clonotype was observed many times. V usage is TRBV7-6 and J usage is TRBJ2-5; unclear D gene. The germline V gene encodes CDR1 SGHVS and CDR2 FNYEAQ. Trimming removed 5 bases at V and 6 bases at J, with 16 bases between. The CDR3 is 14 residues long. CDR3 region: CASSQLVGKQTQYF. The CDR3 nucleotides are TGTGCCAGCAGCCAACTGGTGGGGAAACAGACCCAGTACTTC. Filled out from reference TRBV7-6 and TRBJ2-5, the complete variable domain reads GAGVSQSPRYKVTKRGQDVALRCDPISGHVSLYWYRQALGQGPEFLTYFNYEAQQDKSGLPNDRFSAERPEGSISTLTIQRTEQRDSAMYRCASSQLVGKQTQYFGPGTRLLVL.

This clonotype came up a few times. V usage is TRBV11-2 and J usage is TRBJ2-7, with 7 nucleotides matching TRBD2. Germline CDR1 is SGHAT and CDR2 is FQNNGV. The CDR3 extends over 16 amino acids. The trim removed 1 base at V and 0 bases at J, leaving 6 bases unmatched. The CDR3 loop is CASSLVPAGSSYEQYF. CDR3 coding DNA: TGTGCCAGCAGCTTAGTTCCAGCGGGAAGCTCCTACGAGCAGTACTTC.

This clonotype was recorded at least ten times. The rearrangement joins TRBV19 to TRBJ1-1; the match to TRBD1 covers 9 bases. The CDR3 has 13 amino acids. CDR1 and CDR2 (germline): LNHDA, SQIVND (reference sequence). V trimming: 2 bases; J trimming: 10 bases; junction bases outside the gene matches: 5. The CDR3 spells CASSITGQGLAFF. In DNA, the CDR3 is TGTGCCAGTAGTATAACGGGACAGGGACTAGCTTTCTTT. The variable domain in full, completed from reference TRBV19 and TRBJ1-1, reads DGGITQSPKYLFRKEGQNVTLSCEQNLNHDAMYWYRQDPGQGLRLIYYSQIVNDFQKGDIAEGYSVSREKKESFPLTVTSAQKNPTAFYLCASSITGQGLAFFGQGTRLTVV.

This clonotype was seen repeatedly, ten times or more. The rearrangement joins TRBV28 to TRBJ2-1, with TRBD2 identical over 8 bases. The germline CDR1 and CDR2 sequences are MDHEN and SYDVKM. The CDR3 spans 14 residues. V dropped 4 bases and J dropped 10; count of bases not matched to a gene: 9. The CDR3 DNA sequence: TGTGCCAGCAGTTCCCAGCGGGAGAGATGGGAGCAGTTCTTC. Translation gives CASSSQRERWEQFF.

This clonotype was recorded at least ten times. The gene calls are TRBV14 and TRBJ2-7, with 8 bases identical to TRBD2. This CDR3 has 16 residues. The V gene's germline CDR1 is SGHDN and CDR2 FVKESK. Losses at the gene ends were 3 bases for V and 9 bases for J; bases not matched to a gene: 16. The CDR3 region has the DNA TGTGCCAGCAGCCAGGTTAGCGGGACTAAACGCGCCGGGCAGTACTTC. Its translation is CASSQVSGTKRAGQYF.

This chain joins TRBV9 and TRBJ2-2; TRBD2 agrees at 7 bases. Trimming took 4 bases from V and 6 from J; bases not matched to a gene: 12. This CDR3 region has 16 residues. Germline V gene lookup returns CDR1 SGDLS and CDR2 YYNGEE. CDR3 in DNA: TGTGCCAGCAGCTCCACTCATGGGAGGGATCCCGGGGAGCTGTTTTTT. Protein: CASSSTHGRDPGELFF.

This clonotype has a count of ten or more. The genes are TRBV5-1 and TRBJ2-1, with TRBD2 matching 8 bases. V lost 2 bases, J lost 10 bases, and 5 bases stayed unmatched. This CDR3 contains 13 residues. Germline values: CDR1 SGHRS, CDR2 YFSETQ. Here the CDR3 reads CASSFSSGPEQFF. The DNA of the CDR3 is TGCGCCAGCAGCTTTTCTAGCGGGCCCGAGCAGTTCTTC.

This clonotype was detected ten times or more. V usage is TRBV4-3 and J usage is TRBJ2-1; D gene uncertain. Germline values: CDR1 LGHNA, CDR2 YSLEER. The germline V and J ends were trimmed by 0 bases and 12 bases, with 12 bases remaining between them. The CDR3 contains 13 residues. The CDR3 DNA follows: TGCGCCAGCAGCCAAGATTCTGGAAGAGGGCAGTTCTTC. It translates to CASSQDSGRGQFF.

This clonotype came up many times. This chain links TRBV5-1 with TRBJ1-2; unclear D gene. Trimming stripped 4 bases from V and 6 bases from J, with 16 bases between. Germline-derived CDR1 and CDR2 are SGHRS and YFSETQ. The CDR3 extends over 14 amino acids. The CDR3 nucleotides read TGCGCCAGCAGCCTCGGACGAAGTCGGGATGGCTACACCTTC. This encodes CASSLGRSRDGYTF.

V and J are TRBV19 and TRBJ1-5; possible D gene TRBD1, 5 bases. CDR1 is LNHDA, CDR2 SQIVND, per germline (reference sequence). CDR3 length: 16 amino acids. V was shortened by 3 bases and J by 1 base, with 13 bases between the two germline ends. This chain's CDR3 is CASSIYGGTSNQPQHF. The CDR3 DNA is TGTGCCAGTAGTATTTATGGGGGGACCAGCAATCAGCCCCAGCATTTT. The variable domain in full, with the rest retrieved from reference TRBV19 and TRBJ1-5, is DGGITQSPKYLFRKEGQNVTLSCEQNLNHDAMYWYRQDPGQGLRLIYYSQIVNDFQKGDIAEGYSVSREKKESFPLTVTSAQKNPTAFYLCASSIYGGTSNQPQHFGDGTRLSIL.

In this sample, this clonotype turned up a few times. The chain links TRBV5-8 to TRBJ1-2, with D unclear. V lost 4 bases and J lost 3, with 4 bases in between. Per the germline V gene, CDR1 is SGHTS and CDR2 is YDEGEE. The CDR3 is 11 residues long. CDR3 residues: CASSAHYGYTF. CDR3 sequence (DNA): TGTGCCAGCAGCGCCCACTATGGCTACACCTTC.

Regarding this clonotype: A read error is possible here, since a much larger clone lies one base away. The chain has TRBV28 and TRBJ2-7; possibly TRBD2 for D (5 bases). This CDR3 has 15 amino acids. Germline-derived CDR1 and CDR2 are MDHEN and SYDVKM. The germline V and J ends were trimmed by 2 bases and 6 bases, with 17 bases remaining between them. CDR3 amino acids: CASSLGGCLLIEQYF. The CDR3 DNA reads as TGTGCCAGCAGTTTAGGCGGGTGCCTTCTGATCGAGCAGTACTTC.

This clonotype was detected ten times or more. The rearrangement joins TRBV7-9 to TRBJ2-1; 7 bases are a match to TRBD2. V was pared by 8 bases and J by 2 bases, with 0 bases of the junction left unmatched. The CDR3 length is 12 residues. Germline CDR1 is SEHNR and CDR2 is FQNEAQ (reference sequence). The CDR3 is CASAGAYNEQFF. The CDR3 DNA follows: TGTGCCAGCGCGGGGGCCTACAATGAGCAGTTCTTC.

This clonotype was found many times. This chain links TRBV29-1 with TRBJ2-3; 7 bases are a match to TRBD2. From germline, CDR1 is SQVTM and CDR2 ANQGSEA. Trimming at V came to 6 bases and at J to 5 bases, leaving 5 bases not matched to a gene. This CDR3 has 12 amino acids. In DNA form, the CDR3 reads TGCAGCGTCACTAGCGCCAGAGATACGCAGTATTTT. Translation gives CSVTSARDTQYF.

This clonotype was detected ten times or more. The J gene is TRBJ2-5, the V gene TRBV29-1; 9 bases fit TRBD1. V dropped 7 bases and J dropped 4; count of bases not matched to a gene: 10. The CDR3 extends over 14 amino acids. CDR1 is SQVTM, CDR2 ANQGSEA, per germline. Here the CDR3 reads CSAKGTGLGETQYF. CDR3 bases: TGCAGCGCCAAAGGGACAGGGCTCGGAGAGACCCAGTACTTC.

The CDR3 DNA sequence: TGTGCCAGCAGCCAGGGCCTGAGACTAGATGAGCAGTTCTTC. Its protein is CASSQGLRLDEQFF. V gene TRBV4-2 combines with J gene TRBJ2-1; the D gene is possibly TRBD2 (6 bases). In germline, CDR1 is LGHNA, CDR2 YNFKEQ. V was pared by 3 bases and J by 8 bases, with 14 bases between. The CDR3 length is 14 residues.

There are a few counts of this clonotype. The chain carries TRBV13 and TRBJ2-7; TRBD2 aligns across 10 bases. Trimming removed 5 bases from V and 0 bases from J; junction bases left unmatched: 4. From germline, CDR1 is PRHDT and CDR2 FYEKMQ (reference sequence). This CDR3 is 15 amino acids long. As DNA, the CDR3 is TGTGCCAGCAGCGTCGGACTAGCGGCCTCCTACGAGCAGTACTTC. Its translation: CASSVGLAASYEQYF.

This clonotype has a count of ten or more. The V and J genes are TRBV27 and TRBJ2-7, with TRBD2 identical over 7 bases. CDR3 length: 14 amino acids. Germline V gives CDR1 MNHEY, CDR2 SMNVEV (reference sequence). V dropped 6 bases and J dropped 2; count of bases not matched to a gene: 7. Here the CDR3 reads CASSRAGPPYEQYF. The CDR3 bases are TGTGCCAGCAGCCGAGCGGGGCCGCCCTACGAGCAGTACTTC.

The sample holds many counts of this clonotype. The CDR3 protein is CASSNPHENRGKAFF. The CDR3 DNA sequence: TGTGCCAGCAGTAACCCCCACGAGAACAGGGGAAAAGCTTTCTTT. The rearrangement joins TRBV6-5 to TRBJ1-1, with 7 bases identical to TRBD1. The CDR3 spans 15 residues. V lost 5 bases to trimming and J lost 9 bases; unmatched junction nucleotides: 15. CDR1 is MNHEY and CDR2 is SVGAGI in the germline V gene.

There are many counts of this clonotype. This chain uses TRBV12-3 or TRBV12-4 with TRBJ2-1, with D unclear. V lost 1 base to trimming and J lost 5 bases, with 12 bases between them. CDR3 length equals 15 residues. The CDR3 region is CASSLGGFSDNEQFF. DNA of the CDR3: TGTGCCAGCAGTTTAGGTGGGTTTAGTGACAATGAGCAGTTCTTC.

This clonotype came up many times. This rearrangement joins TRBV11-2 to TRBJ1-2, with D hard to call. The CDR3 has 11 amino acids. The V end lost 4 bases, the J end lost 8 bases, and 8 bases lay between the germline ends. The germline V gene has CDR1 SGHAT and CDR2 FQNNGV. CDR3 loop: CASSSKLGYTF. The CDR3 DNA sequence: TGTGCCAGCAGCTCAAAATTGGGCTACACCTTC.

The V call is TRBV5-1, the J call TRBJ2-5, with unresolved D. Germline lookup yields CDR1 SGHRS and CDR2 YFSETQ. The CDR3 consists of 14 residues. V lost 0 bases to trimming and J lost 3 bases, with 9 bases between them. CDR3 sequence: CASSLAAGKETQYF. CDR3 coding DNA: TGCGCCAGCAGCTTGGCCGCTGGGAAAGAGACCCAGTACTTC.

The genes are TRBV7-2 and TRBJ2-1; TRBD1 agrees at 8 bases. CDR3 length: 13 amino acids. V lost 5 bases and J lost 8; bases outside the gene matches: 5. Germline V lookup: CDR1 SGHTA, CDR2 FQGNSA. Here the CDR3 reads CASSAQGADEQFF. The DNA of the CDR3 is TGTGCCAGCAGCGCCCAGGGGGCGGATGAGCAGTTCTTC.